These 18 T cell receptor beta chains share one sample of origin, sequenced in a study of blood T cell repertoires in COVID-19. TCRdb keeps only in-frame clones here, not all; method: immunoSEQ multiplex PCR. The sample holds 90,000 to 100,000 clones, 80% to 90% seen once. Input material: peripheral blood. All receptors derive from a human donor in a cohort sampled during active COVID-19.

The J gene is TRBJ2-1, the V gene TRBV6-1, with a weak D call TRBD1 (5 bases). Germline CDR1 MNHNS, CDR2 SASEGT. The length of the CDR3 is 13 residues. V was clipped by 1 base and J by 9 bases, with 10 bases between them. The CDR3 protein is CASSEGQQGEQFF. CDR3 DNA: TGTGCCAGCAGTGAAGGGCAGCAGGGTGAGCAGTTCTTC.

This clone has only one observation. V and J are TRBV19 and TRBJ2-1; 7 nucleotides agree with TRBD2. J was trimmed by 8 bases and V by 0 bases; bases with no gene match: 4. In germline, CDR1 is LNHDA, CDR2 SQIVND (reference sequence). The CDR3 has 14 amino acids. CDR3 sequence: CASSIDRGRDEQFF. In DNA form, the CDR3 reads TGTGCCAGTAGTATAGATCGGGGGAGGGATGAGCAGTTCTTC.

The chain carries TRBV19 and TRBJ1-1; D possibly corresponds to TRBD1 (5 bases). The CDR3 covers 15 residues. Deletions cut 7 bases from V and 0 bases from J, with 15 bases between. Germline V gene lookup returns CDR1 LNHDA and CDR2 SQIVND (reference sequence). The CDR3 coding sequence is TGTGCCAGTACTCTCGCAGGGCCGTTGAACACTGAAGCTTTCTTT. It is translated as CASTLAGPLNTEAFF.

This clone was seen once. This chain uses TRBV30 with TRBJ2-2; D ambiguous. This CDR3 has 12 residues. Trimming stripped 4 bases from V and 6 bases from J, with 9 bases between. Per germline, CDR1 GTSNPN and CDR2 SVGIG (reference sequence). CDR3 nucleotides: TGTGCCTGGAAATCCATCCCCGGGGAGCTGTTTTTT. This codes for CAWKSIPGELFF.

V is TRBV25-1 and J is TRBJ2-7; TRBD2 matches 12 bases. Germline values: CDR1 MGHDK, CDR2 SYGVNS. Germline trimming cut 6 bases from V and 4 bases from J; bases unmatched to any gene: 16. There are 18 residues in the CDR3. The CDR3 is CASSLRTSGTSEPYEQYF. In DNA form, the CDR3 reads TGTGCCAGCAGCCTCCGGACTAGCGGGACCTCCGAACCGTACGAGCAGTACTTC.

V is TRBV4-1 and J is TRBJ1-1; D remains unclear. This CDR3 comprises 16 residues. Trimming cost V 1 base and J 2 bases, with 14 bases left between them. Germline V gene data show CDR1 as MGHRA and CDR2 as YSYEKL. The chain's CDR3 is CASSQVQAPSNTEAFF. CDR3 coding DNA: TGCGCCAGCAGCCAAGTGCAGGCCCCTTCCAACACTGAAGCTTTCTTT.

J is TRBJ2-1 and V is TRBV7-9, with 12 bases lining up with TRBD2. Looked up from germline, CDR1 is SEHNR and CDR2 is FQNEAQ (reference sequence). After removal of 4 bases from V and 5 bases from J, the junction contained 12 bases not matched to a gene. The CDR3 is made up of 18 amino acids. The CDR3: CASSSPKLAGGPHNEQFF. DNA of the CDR3: TGTGCCAGCAGCTCCCCGAAGCTAGCGGGGGGGCCCCACAATGAGCAGTTCTTC.

This chain connects TRBV7-9 to TRBJ1-2; 9 nucleotides match TRBD1. Germline CDR1 SEHNR, CDR2 FQNEAQ (reference sequence). J was trimmed by 5 bases and V by 5 bases; bases with no gene match: 9. The CDR3 has 15 residues. As DNA, the CDR3 is TGTGCCAGCAGCACGGGGACAGGGCCCCCGTATGGCTACACCTTC. This gives the protein CASSTGTGPPYGYTF.

The chain recombines TRBV9 with TRBJ2-1, with TRBD1 matching over 10 bases. Trimming at V came to 0 bases and at J to 3 bases, leaving 6 bases not matched to a gene. Germline loops: CDR1 SGDLS, CDR2 YYNGEE. This CDR3 comprises 17 residues. CDR3 amino acids: CASSVEGTGAFYNEQFF. For the CDR3, the DNA is TGTGCCAGCAGCGTAGAAGGGACAGGGGCCTTCTACAATGAGCAGTTCTTC.

In this sample, this clone turned up once. V and J are TRBV5-1 and TRBJ1-4; 8 positions match TRBD1. The CDR3 covers 14 residues. Losses at the gene ends were 2 bases for V and 7 bases for J; bases not matched to a gene: 4. The germline CDR1 and CDR2 sequences are SGHRS and YFSETQ. The CDR3 sequence: CASSLQGDVEKLFF. For the CDR3, the DNA is TGCGCCAGCAGCTTACAGGGGGATGTTGAAAAACTGTTTTTT.

The V call is TRBV11-2, the J call TRBJ2-1; 11 bases line up with TRBD2. The germline CDR1 and CDR2 sequences are SGHAT and FQNNGV. Trimming at V came to 0 bases and at J to 8 bases, leaving 6 bases not matched to a gene. The CDR3 is made up of 16 amino acids. The CDR3 nucleotides read TGTGCCAGCAGCTTAGAGATAGCGGGAGGGGTAGATGAGCAGTTCTTC. It encodes CASSLEIAGGVDEQFF.

The V gene is TRBV11-2, the J gene TRBJ1-5, with D possibly TRBD1 on 6 matching bases. Germline V gives CDR1 SGHAT, CDR2 FQNNGV. The CDR3 runs 15 residues. The V gene lost 0 bases and the J gene lost 4 bases, with 10 bases spanning the gap. CDR3 coding DNA: TGTGCCAGCAGCTTAGACCGGACAGATAATCAGCCCCAGCATTTT. This sequence encodes CASSLDRTDNQPQHF.

The chain links TRBV28 to TRBJ2-3; D uncertain. Per the germline V gene, CDR1 is MDHEN and CDR2 is SYDVKM. The CDR3 runs 15 residues. V was clipped by 1 base and J by 2 bases, with 10 bases between them. CDR3 nucleotide sequence: TGTGCCAGCAGTTTATTTATCCAGTACACAGATACGCAGTATTTT. Its translation: CASSLFIQYTDTQYF.

V gene TRBV6-1 combines with J gene TRBJ2-7; D not certain. Germline V gene lookup returns CDR1 MNHNS and CDR2 SASEGT. V was shortened by 2 bases and J by 0 bases, with 5 bases between the two germline ends. This CDR3 spans 13 amino acids. The CDR3 DNA sequence: TGTGCCAGCAGTGAACGTCGCTCCTACGAGCAGTACTTC. Its protein is CASSERRSYEQYF.

The genes are TRBV24-1 and TRBJ2-5; 7 nucleotides match TRBD1. Germline values: CDR1 KGHDR, CDR2 SFDVKD. V was clipped by 3 bases and J by 4 bases; unmatched bases: 7. The CDR3 covers 15 residues. The CDR3 protein is CATSDPGTVPETQYF. The CDR3 DNA is TGTGCCACCAGTGATCCCGGGACAGTGCCAGAGACCCAGTACTTC.

This clone was seen more than once but under ten times. The chain uses TRBV7-2 and TRBJ1-5; no firm D call. CDR1 SGHTA and CDR2 FQGNSA come from the germline V gene. The V end lost 2 bases, the J end lost 5 bases, and 7 bases lay between the germline ends. This CDR3 comprises 13 residues. The DNA for the CDR3 is TGTGCCAGCAGCTTACTCCCGGATCAGCCCCAGCATTTT. As protein: CASSLLPDQPQHF.

This chain uses TRBV6-6 with TRBJ1-2, with 8 bases lining up with TRBD1. Germline-derived CDR1 and CDR2 are MNHNY and SVGAGI (reference sequence). V lost 5 bases, J lost 2 bases, and 1 base stayed unmatched. The CDR3 has 13 amino acids. The CDR3 spells CASSGQGNYGYTF. The CDR3, as DNA: TGTGCCAGCAGTGGACAGGGAAACTATGGCTACACCTTC.

This clone was observed a handful of times. V and J are TRBV3-1 (or the pseudogene TRBV3-2) and TRBJ2-1, with 8 bases aligning to TRBD2. The CDR3 totals 16 residues. Germline trimming cut 4 bases from V and 6 bases from J; bases unmatched to any gene: 11. Looked up from germline, CDR1 is LGHDT and CDR2 is YNNKEL (reference sequence). As DNA, the CDR3 is TGTGCCAGCAGCCGCCCCGCCGGGACTAGGGGCAATGAGCAGTTCTTC. This encodes CASSRPAGTRGNEQFF.